A selection of T cell receptor beta chains follows, all from one sample in a study of blood T cell repertoires in COVID-19. Assay used: immunoSEQ multiplex PCR; TCRdb lists only in-frame clones, some missing. The table includes under 300,000 clones, 86% detected once. The specimen was peripheral blood. These receptors all stem from a woman aged 25 to 39 with COVID-19, enrolled during active disease. CDR3s include the opening cysteine and the closing phenylalanine or tryptophan. The D gene is left open where the match is weak. Not every row has a clone size; where given, it reads once, few, many or a size class.

d_gene,abundance,j_gene,v_gene,CDR3aa,CDR3nt
.,.,TRBJ1-4,TRBV24-1,CATSALWGEDEKLFF,TGTGCCACCAGTGCCCTTTGGGGGGAAGATGAAAAACTGTTTTTT
.,.,TRBJ2-7,TRBV5-1,CASSSDGIPRGEYF,TGCGCCAGCAGCTCTGACGGGATCCCCAGGGGGGAGTACTTC
TRBD2,.,TRBJ2-5,TRBV3-1/TRBV3-2,CASRSTLAGVGTQYF,TGTGCCAGCAGATCGACACTAGCGGGGGTCGGGACCCAGTACTTC
TRBD1,.,TRBJ1-5,TRBV2,CASSFREGQGGNQPQHF,TGTGCCAGCAGTTTCCGAGAGGGACAGGGGGGGAATCAGCCCCAGCATTTT
.,.,TRBJ2-5,TRBV12-3/TRBV12-4,CASSLFQGKAQYF,TGTGCCAGCAGTTTGTTCCAGGGGAAGGCCCAGTACTTC
.,.,TRBJ1-3,TRBV6-6,CASSRGRGFRLSSGNTIYF,TGTGCCAGCAGTCGGGGGCGGGGGTTTAGATTAAGCTCTGGAAACACCATATATTTT
TRBD1,.,TRBJ1-1,TRBV23-1,CASSQSGGDREVAEAFF,TGCGCCAGCAGTCAATCGGGAGGGGACAGGGAAGTTGCTGAAGCTTTCTTT
.,.,TRBJ1-1,TRBV27,CASSTLGGTEAFF,TGTGCCAGCAGTACCCTGGGGGGGACTGAAGCTTTCTTT
TRBD1,.,TRBJ2-7,TRBV6-6,CASNWDRDYEQYF,TGTGCCAGCAACTGGGACAGGGACTACGAGCAGTACTTC
.,.,TRBJ2-1,TRBV5-5,CASSLSSGGGGNEQFF,TGTGCCAGCAGCTTAAGTTCGGGGGGCGGTGGGAATGAGCAGTTCTTC
TRBD2,.,TRBJ2-1,TRBV19,CASSIDRTSMDNEQFF,TGTGCCAGTAGTATAGATCGGACTAGTATGGACAATGAGCAGTTCTTC
.,.,TRBJ1-2,TRBV10-3,CATAPDTEDGGYTF,TGTGCCACCGCACCGGACACCGAAGACGGTGGCTACACCTTC
.,.,TRBJ2-7,TRBV10-3,CAITGPGTEQYF,TGTGCCATCACAGGTCCAGGAACGGAGCAGTACTTC
TRBD1,once,TRBJ2-3,TRBV4-1,CASSPSPGQGTDTQYF,TGCGCCAGCAGCCCTTCACCGGGACAGGGAACAGATACGCAGTATTTT
.,.,TRBJ2-1,TRBV19,CASSQGPRYNEQFF,TGTGCCAGTAGTCAGGGGCCTAGGTACAATGAGCAGTTCTTC
.,.,TRBJ2-2,TRBV5-1,CASSPQAGELFF,TGCGCCAGCAGCCCGCAGGCTGGGGAGCTGTTTTTT
.,.,TRBJ2-7,TRBV4-1,CASSLKIRSSSYEQYF,TGCGCCAGCAGCCTCAAGATCCGGTCCTCGTCCTACGAGCAGTACTTC
TRBD1,few,TRBJ2-4,TRBV2,CASHYNRQGVGKNIQYF,TGTGCCAGCCATTACAATAGACAGGGAGTGGGCAAAAACATTCAGTACTTC
TRBD2,.,TRBJ2-5,TRBV9,CASSSGLAGRQETQYF,TGTGCCAGCAGTTCTGGACTAGCGGGGCGTCAAGAGACCCAGTACTTC
.,.,TRBJ2-1,TRBV7-2,CASSLGGVSSYNEQFF,TGTGCCAGCAGCTTAGGCGGGGTCTCGTCCTACAATGAGCAGTTCTTC
.,.,TRBJ1-2,TRBV5-6,CASSLGRGRGGYTF,TGTGCCAGCAGCTTGGGCAGGGGCCGCGGTGGCTACACCTTC
TRBD2,.,TRBJ2-5,TRBV27,CASSPFLIGTSQETQYF,TGTGCCAGCAGTCCCTTTCTAATTGGGACTAGCCAAGAGACCCAGTACTTC
.,.,TRBJ2-5,TRBV12-3/TRBV12-4,CASLNWAQETQYF,TGTGCCAGTCTAAATTGGGCACAAGAGACCCAGTACTTC
TRBD1,.,TRBJ1-1,TRBV7-8,CASSSRQGRGNTEAFF,TGTGCCAGCAGCTCCCGACAGGGGCGGGGGAACACTGAAGCTTTCTTT
TRBD1,few,TRBJ1-2,TRBV5-1,CASSFRTGTGQSYTF,TGCGCCAGCAGTTTTAGGACAGGGACCGGTCAGAGCTACACCTTC
.,.,TRBJ1-3,TRBV28,CASRVVSGNTIYF,TGTGCCAGCAGAGTAGTTTCTGGAAACACCATATATTTT
TRBD1,few,TRBJ2-5,TRBV28,CASATGTGETQYF,TGTGCCAGCGCCACCGGGACAGGGGAGACCCAGTACTTC
TRBD1,.,TRBJ2-7,TRBV24-1,CATFGQGLDEQYF,TGTGCCACCTTCGGACAGGGCCTCGACGAGCAGTACTTC
TRBD1,few,TRBJ1-5,TRBV24-1,CATSDSGGDQPQHF,TGTGCCACCAGTGATTCAGGGGGAGACCAGCCCCAGCATTTT
.,.,TRBJ2-1,TRBV7-8,CASSPFSYNEQFF,TGTGCCAGCAGCCCATTCTCCTACAATGAGCAGTTCTTC
.,.,TRBJ2-1,TRBV5-1,CASSFYRGYNEQFF,TGCGCCAGCAGCTTTTACCGGGGATACAATGAGCAGTTCTTC
.,.,TRBJ2-1,TRBV21-1,CASSKVPGPNEQFF,TGTGCCAGCAGCAAAGTTCCAGGGCCCAATGAGCAGTTCTTC
.,few,TRBJ2-7,TRBV12-1,CASSFVCTGVYFYEQYF,TGTGCCAGCAGCTTTGTGTGCACCGGGGTATACTTCTACGAGCAGTACTTC
.,.,TRBJ2-7,TRBV7-9,CASSFRQGFSYEQYF,TGTGCCAGCAGCTTCCGCCAGGGTTTCTCCTACGAGCAGTACTTC
TRBD2,.,TRBJ2-1,TRBV5-4,CASTRGGSSYNEQFF,TGTGCCAGCACACGGGGGGGGAGCTCCTACAATGAGCAGTTCTTC
.,once,TRBJ2-7,TRBV5-4,CASSRPAPGFVHEQYF,TGTGCCAGCAGCCGCCCCGCCCCAGGGTTTGTCCACGAGCAGTACTTC
.,.,TRBJ1-6,TRBV28,CASSLLGGNSPLHF,TGTGCCAGCAGTTTATTAGGCGGTAATTCACCCCTCCACTTT
.,.,TRBJ2-5,TRBV7-2,CASSLFGQGETQYF,TGTGCCAGCAGCTTGTTCGGGCAGGGCGAGACCCAGTACTTC
.,.,TRBJ1-6,TRBV6-6,CASSPPTDFNSPLHF,TGTGCCAGCAGTCCACCGACAGACTTTAATTCACCCCTCCACTTT
TRBD2,few,TRBJ2-7,TRBV7-8,CASSPAGTRKYEQYF,TGTGCCAGCAGCCCCGCCGGGACTAGGAAATACGAGCAGTACTTC
TRBD1,.,TRBJ2-6,TRBV10-3,CAISSTQGAGANVLTF,TGTGCCATCAGTTCAACCCAGGGGGCTGGGGCCAACGTCCTGACTTTC